Here is one T cell receptor (beta chain) with its context. No antigen is known for it. Base qualities are missing; no much larger clone stands one base away. Here V drops 6 bases and J drops 5 bases, and the junction holds 9 bases not matched to any gene. According to the germline V gene, CDR1 reads MNHEY and CDR2 reads SVGAGI. CDR3 length: 15 amino acids, cysteine to phenylalanine. This entry keeps only the CDR3 DNA: 45 bases, framed from base 1. This sample was taken from a study of siplizumab effects on memory and regulatory T cells (dated by TCRdb to about 2019). For the study in its entirety: The study examined how the anti-CD2 antibody siplizumab affects alloreactive T-cell subsets in allogeneic mixed lymphocyte reactions built from human PBMCs.

Sorted unstimulated T cells, along with proliferating T cells recovered from mixed lymphocyte reactions, underwent TCRbeta CDR3 sequencing. Fresh whole blood from around 11 HLA-typed healthy donors was used to isolate PBMCs. The library relied on the immunoSEQ multiplex PCR assay. Approximately 100,000 TCR templates per sample were assayed on the deep sequencing platform. Genomic DNA extracted from sorted T cells was used for TCRbeta CDR3 sequencing. The source study handled its data this way. Clonal analysis of TCRbeta CDR3 data was done in the R programming language. Alloreactive CD4+ and CD8+ clones were identified by comparing unstimulated samples to CFSE-low samples taken after the reaction. By matching sequences to the repertoires of sorted unstimulated Treg and non-Treg cells, each alloreactive CD4+ clone was assigned a regulatory or non-regulatory origin. The table was pulled from immuneACCESS by TCRdb, which kept in-frame rearrangements only. Such tables lose some clones; where checked, under half of the loss comes from unresolved V genes, and the rest has no known cause. That table furnishes V, J and clone size, whereas the DNA furnished D and trimming. For this sample the table gives about 75,000 clones, of which around 93% were detected only once. Together, the top ten hold 5% of the sample.

Findings and caveats that apply to the study as a whole: Because sequences at frequencies below about 10^-5 were poorly captured, only a minor fraction of alloreactive clones could be mapped back to unstimulated subsets. Among mappable alloreactive CD4+ clones, the Treg-derived fraction averaged around 69% with siplizumab versus roughly 25% in control reactions. The suppressive function of proliferating Tregs from siplizumab cultures was not functionally confirmed. The cumulative frequency of alloreactive sequences traceable to unstimulated CD4+ memory T cells was significantly reduced by siplizumab. Roughly 75-97% of proliferating CD4+ or CD8+ clones could not be assigned a naive or memory phenotype. Compared with memory T cells, unstimulated naive T cells appeared more diverse, and naive cells seemed to make a substantial contribution to the alloresponse.

The sequence derives from a human donor in good health. The V and J segments used are TRBV6-5 and TRBJ2-1; the central 8 bases match TRBD2. Sequenced sample: CD8+ T cells sorted from blood. The bases are TGTGCCAGCAGCTTCAGCGGGGGCCTCGACAATGAGCAGTTCTTC. This gives the protein CASSFSGGLDNEQFF.